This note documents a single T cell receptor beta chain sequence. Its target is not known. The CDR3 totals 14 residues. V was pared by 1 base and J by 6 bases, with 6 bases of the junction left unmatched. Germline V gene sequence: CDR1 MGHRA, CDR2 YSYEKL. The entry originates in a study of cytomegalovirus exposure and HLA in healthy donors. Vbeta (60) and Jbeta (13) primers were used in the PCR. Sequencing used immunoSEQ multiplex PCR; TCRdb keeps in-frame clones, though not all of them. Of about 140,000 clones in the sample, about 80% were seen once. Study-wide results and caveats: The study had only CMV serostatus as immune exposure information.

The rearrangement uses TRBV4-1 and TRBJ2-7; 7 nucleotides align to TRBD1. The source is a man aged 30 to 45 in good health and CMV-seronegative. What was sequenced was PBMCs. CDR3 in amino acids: CASSQVDRVREQYF. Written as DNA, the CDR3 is TGCGCCAGCAGCCAAGTAGACAGGGTCCGCGAGCAGTACTTC.